Following are 7 T cell receptor beta chains from one sample sequenced in a study of cytomegalovirus exposure and HLA in healthy donors. Primers for the PCR totalled 60 Vbeta and 13 Jbeta. Measured with immunoSEQ multiplex PCR; TCRdb has only the in-frame clones, and not every one. The data show over 50,000 clones, approximately 88% seen once. What was sequenced was PBMCs. Receptors were obtained from a man between 25 and 39 years old in good health and CMV-seropositive.

The V call is TRBV7-9, the J call TRBJ1-1; D gene ambiguous. The CDR3 extends over 13 amino acids. In germline, CDR1 is SEHNR, CDR2 FQNEAQ (reference sequence). Trimming shortened V by 2 bases and J by 5 bases, and 9 bases separated the two germline ends. As DNA, the CDR3 is TGTGCCAGCAGCTTACCTTCGGGTACTGAAGCTTTCTTT. Protein: CASSLPSGTEAFF.

The chain is built from TRBV5-5 and TRBJ2-5; 13 nucleotides agree with TRBD2. Germline lookup yields CDR1 SGHKS and CDR2 YYEKEE (reference sequence). The CDR3 contains 15 residues. With V trimmed by 4 bases and J by 5 bases, 5 bases remained unmatched. CDR3: CASSAGLAGPETQYF. The CDR3 DNA reads TGTGCCAGCAGCGCGGGACTAGCGGGACCCGAGACCCAGTACTTC.

This chain uses TRBV6-5 with TRBJ2-7, with 7 bases that match TRBD1. The CDR3 runs to 14 residues. The junction had 8 bases not matched to a gene; V was cut back by 7 bases and J by 2 bases. Germline V gene sequence: CDR1 MNHEY, CDR2 SVGAGI. The CDR3 sequence: CASTRDSVTYEQYF. CDR3 in DNA: TGTGCCAGCACCCGGGACAGTGTGACCTACGAGCAGTACTTC.

The V call is TRBV9, the J call TRBJ1-3; possibly TRBD1 for D (5 bases). Trimming took 4 bases from V and 2 from J, leaving 13 bases between them. This CDR3 is built from 15 residues. Per germline, CDR1 SGDLS and CDR2 YYNGEE. CDR3 in DNA: TGTGCCAGCAGCCCTCCGGGACTGACTGGAAACACCATATATTTT. Its translation is CASSPPGLTGNTIYF.

The rearrangement uses TRBV9 and TRBJ2-3, with 9 positions matching TRBD2. CDR1 and CDR2 from the germline V gene are SGDLS and YYNGEE. Unmatched junction bases numbered 5, after V lost 2 bases and J lost 1 base. This CDR3 is built from 16 residues. The CDR3 loop reads CASSVAGGLRTDTQYF. The CDR3 DNA reads as TGTGCCAGCAGCGTCGCGGGGGGGCTCCGCACAGATACGCAGTATTTT.

This clone was recorded only once. The chain joins TRBV28 to TRBJ2-7; the D is unclear. Trimming took 3 bases from V and 3 from J, leaving 9 bases between them. CDR3 length: 13 amino acids. CDR1 MDHEN and CDR2 SYDVKM come from the germline V gene. The CDR3 DNA reads TGTGCCAGCAGTTTGGCACCAGTCTACGAGCAGTACTTC. Its protein is CASSLAPVYEQYF.

This clone occurred once. This rearrangement joins TRBV11-2 to TRBJ2-2; 12 nucleotides agree with TRBD2. CDR3 size: 16 residues. Germline loops: CDR1 SGHAT, CDR2 FQNNGV. Trimming removed 4 bases from V and 5 bases from J; junction bases left unmatched: 5. CDR3 in amino acids: CASSSTSGSRTGELFF. The CDR3 DNA reads TGTGCCAGCAGCTCGACTAGCGGGAGTAGGACCGGGGAGCTGTTTTTT.